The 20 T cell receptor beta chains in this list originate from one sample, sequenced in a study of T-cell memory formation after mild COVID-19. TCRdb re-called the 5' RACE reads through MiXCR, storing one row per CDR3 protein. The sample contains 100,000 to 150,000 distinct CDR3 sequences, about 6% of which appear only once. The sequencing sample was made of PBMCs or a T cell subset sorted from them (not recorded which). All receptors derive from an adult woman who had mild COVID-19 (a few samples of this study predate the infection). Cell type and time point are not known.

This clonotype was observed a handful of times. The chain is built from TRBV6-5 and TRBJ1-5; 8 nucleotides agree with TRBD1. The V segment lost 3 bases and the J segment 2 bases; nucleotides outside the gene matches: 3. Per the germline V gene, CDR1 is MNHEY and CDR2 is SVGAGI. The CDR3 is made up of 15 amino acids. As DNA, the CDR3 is TGTGCCAGCAGTTATACGACAGGGGGCAATCAGCCCCAGCATTTT. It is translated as CASSYTTGGNQPQHF.

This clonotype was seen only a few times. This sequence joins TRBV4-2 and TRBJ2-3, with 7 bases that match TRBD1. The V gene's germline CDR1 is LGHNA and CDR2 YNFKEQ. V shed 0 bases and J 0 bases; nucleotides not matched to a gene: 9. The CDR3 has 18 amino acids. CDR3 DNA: TGTGCCAGCAGCCAAGACGCGAAAACGGGACAGAGCACAGATACGCAGTATTTT. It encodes CASSQDAKTGQSTDTQYF.

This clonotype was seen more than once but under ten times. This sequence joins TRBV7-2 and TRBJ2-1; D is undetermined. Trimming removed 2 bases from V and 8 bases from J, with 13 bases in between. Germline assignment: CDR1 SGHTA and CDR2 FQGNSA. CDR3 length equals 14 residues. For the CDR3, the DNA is TGTGCCAGCAGCTTAATGGGCCAGGTCTATGAGCAGTTCTTC. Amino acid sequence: CASSLMGQVYEQFF.

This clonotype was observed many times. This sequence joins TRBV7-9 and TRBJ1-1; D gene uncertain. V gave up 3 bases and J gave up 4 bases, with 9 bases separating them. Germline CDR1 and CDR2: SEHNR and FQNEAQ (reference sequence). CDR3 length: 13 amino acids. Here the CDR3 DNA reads TGTGCCAGCAGCTTTCCGGTTAGCACTGAAGCTTTCTTT. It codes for CASSFPVSTEAFF.

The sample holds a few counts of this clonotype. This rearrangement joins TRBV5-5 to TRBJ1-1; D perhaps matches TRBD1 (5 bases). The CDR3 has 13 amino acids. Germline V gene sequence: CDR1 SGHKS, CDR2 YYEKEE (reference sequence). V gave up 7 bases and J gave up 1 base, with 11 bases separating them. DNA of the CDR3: TGTGCCAGCTTGTGGCAGGGGAACACTGAAGCTTTCTTT. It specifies CASLWQGNTEAFF.

In DNA form, the CDR3 reads TGTGCCAGCAGTATCGCAGGCGTGAACACTGAAGCTTTCTTT. It translates to CASSIAGVNTEAFF. J is TRBJ1-1 and V is TRBV7-9, with D unclear. The germline CDR1 and CDR2 sequences are SEHNR and FQNEAQ (reference sequence). Trimming removed 6 bases at V and 0 bases at J, with 11 bases between. The CDR3 consists of 14 residues.

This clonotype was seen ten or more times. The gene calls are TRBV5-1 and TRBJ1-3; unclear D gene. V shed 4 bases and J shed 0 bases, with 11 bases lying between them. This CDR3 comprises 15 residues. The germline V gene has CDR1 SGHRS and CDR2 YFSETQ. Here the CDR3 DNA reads TGCGCCAGCAGCGGTGGCAGAGACTCTGGAAACACCATATATTTT. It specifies CASSGGRDSGNTIYF.

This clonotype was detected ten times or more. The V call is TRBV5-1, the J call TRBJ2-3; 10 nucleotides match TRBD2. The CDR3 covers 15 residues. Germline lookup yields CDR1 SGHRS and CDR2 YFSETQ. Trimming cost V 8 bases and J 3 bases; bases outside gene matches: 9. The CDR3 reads CASKKREGLTDTQYF. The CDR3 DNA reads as TGCGCCAGTAAGAAGCGGGAGGGCCTGACAGATACGCAGTATTTT.

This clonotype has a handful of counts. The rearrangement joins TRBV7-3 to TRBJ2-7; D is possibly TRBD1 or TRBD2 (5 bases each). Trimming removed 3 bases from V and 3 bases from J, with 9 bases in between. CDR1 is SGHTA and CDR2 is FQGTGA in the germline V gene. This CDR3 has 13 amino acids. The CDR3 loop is CASSLRGIYEQYF. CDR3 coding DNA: TGTGCCAGCAGCTTGAGGGGCATCTACGAGCAGTACTTC.

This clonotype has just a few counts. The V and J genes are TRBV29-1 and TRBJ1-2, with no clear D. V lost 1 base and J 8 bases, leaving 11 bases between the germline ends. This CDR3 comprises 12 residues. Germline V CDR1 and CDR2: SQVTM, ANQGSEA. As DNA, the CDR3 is TGCAGCGTTGAAGTTCCACTCTCCGGCTACACCTTC. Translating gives CSVEVPLSGYTF.

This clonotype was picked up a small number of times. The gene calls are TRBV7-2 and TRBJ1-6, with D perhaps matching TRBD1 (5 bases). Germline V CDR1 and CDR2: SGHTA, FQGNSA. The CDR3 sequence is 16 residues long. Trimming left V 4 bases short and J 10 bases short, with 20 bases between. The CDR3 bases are TGTGCCAGCAGCTCCGCCTCGACAGCCCTGGAGTCACCCCTCCACTTT. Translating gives CASSSASTALESPLHF.

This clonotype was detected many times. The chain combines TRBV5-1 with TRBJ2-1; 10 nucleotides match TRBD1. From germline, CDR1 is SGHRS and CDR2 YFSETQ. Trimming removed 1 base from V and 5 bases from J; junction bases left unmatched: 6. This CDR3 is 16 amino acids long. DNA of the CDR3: TGCGCCAGCAGCTTGACACCGGGACAGGGGAACAATGAGCAGTTCTTC. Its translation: CASSLTPGQGNNEQFF.

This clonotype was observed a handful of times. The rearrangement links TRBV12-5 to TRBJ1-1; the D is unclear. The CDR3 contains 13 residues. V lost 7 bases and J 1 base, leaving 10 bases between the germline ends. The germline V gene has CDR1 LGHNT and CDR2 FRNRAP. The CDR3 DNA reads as TGTGCTAGTGCCCTGGGGTGGAACACTGAAGCTTTCTTT. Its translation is CASALGWNTEAFF.

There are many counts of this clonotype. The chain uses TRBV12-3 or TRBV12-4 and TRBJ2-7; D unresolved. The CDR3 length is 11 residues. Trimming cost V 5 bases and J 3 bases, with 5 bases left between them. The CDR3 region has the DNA TGTGCCAGCAGTCCAAACTACGAGCAGTACTTC. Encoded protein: CASSPNYEQYF.

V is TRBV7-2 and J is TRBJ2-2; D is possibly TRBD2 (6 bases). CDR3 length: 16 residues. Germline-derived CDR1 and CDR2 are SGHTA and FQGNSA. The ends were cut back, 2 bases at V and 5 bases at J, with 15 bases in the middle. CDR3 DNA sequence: TGTGCCAGCAGCTTATACGCGGGACTCAAAACCGGGGAGCTGTTTTTT. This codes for CASSLYAGLKTGELFF.

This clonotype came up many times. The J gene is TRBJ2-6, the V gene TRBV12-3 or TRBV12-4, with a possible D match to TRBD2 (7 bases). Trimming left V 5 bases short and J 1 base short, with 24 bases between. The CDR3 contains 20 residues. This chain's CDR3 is CASSPYLAGAVLSGANVLTF. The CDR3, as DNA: TGTGCCAGCAGTCCATACCTTGCGGGGGCGGTTTTATCTGGGGCCAACGTCCTGACTTTC.

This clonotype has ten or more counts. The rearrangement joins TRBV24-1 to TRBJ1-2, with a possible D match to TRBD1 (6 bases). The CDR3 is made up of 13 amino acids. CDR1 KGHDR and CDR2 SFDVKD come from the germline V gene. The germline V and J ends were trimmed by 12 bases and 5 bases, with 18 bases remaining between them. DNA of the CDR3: TGTGCCTCCGGTGGGGGGGCGGTGTATGGCTACACCTTC. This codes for CASGGGAVYGYTF.

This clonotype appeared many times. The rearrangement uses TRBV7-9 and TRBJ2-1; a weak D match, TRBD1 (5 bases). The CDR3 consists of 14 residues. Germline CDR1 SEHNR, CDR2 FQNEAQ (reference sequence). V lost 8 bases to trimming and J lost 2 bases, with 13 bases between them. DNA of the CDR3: TGTGCCAGCGGCAGGGATGAGACCTACAATGAGCAGTTCTTC. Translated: CASGRDETYNEQFF.

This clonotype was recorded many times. For the CDR3, the DNA is TGTGCCAGCAGCCGCCGGGGGTTTCGCGAGCAGTACTTC. Translation: CASSRRGFREQYF. This chain connects TRBV5-6 to TRBJ2-7; maybe TRBD2 (6 bases). The CDR3 is 13 residues long. Germline CDR1 reads SGHDT; CDR2 reads YYEEEE. V lost 4 bases and J lost 6, with 14 bases in between.

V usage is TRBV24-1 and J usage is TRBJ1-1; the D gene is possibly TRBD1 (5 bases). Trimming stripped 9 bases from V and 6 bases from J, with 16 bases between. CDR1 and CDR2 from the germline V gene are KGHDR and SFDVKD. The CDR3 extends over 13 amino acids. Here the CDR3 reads CATEAGPSAEAFF. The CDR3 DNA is TGTGCCACCGAGGCAGGGCCCTCGGCTGAAGCTTTCTTT.